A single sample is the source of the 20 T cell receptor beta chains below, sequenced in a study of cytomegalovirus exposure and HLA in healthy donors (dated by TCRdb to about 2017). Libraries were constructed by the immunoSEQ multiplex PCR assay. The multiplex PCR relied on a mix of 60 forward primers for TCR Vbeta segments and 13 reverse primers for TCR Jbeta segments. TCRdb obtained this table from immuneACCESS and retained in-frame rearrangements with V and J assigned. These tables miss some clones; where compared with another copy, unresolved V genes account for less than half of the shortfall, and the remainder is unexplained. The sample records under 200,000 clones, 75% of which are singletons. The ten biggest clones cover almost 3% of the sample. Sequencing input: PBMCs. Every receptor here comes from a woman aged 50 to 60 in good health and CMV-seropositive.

In DNA form, the CDR3 reads TGTGCCAGCAGTCCTCGCCCGGGGAGCGATGGCTACACCTTC. Amino acids: CASSPRPGSDGYTF. The chain joins TRBV27 to TRBJ1-2; D is unclear. Deletions cut 5 bases from V and 6 bases from J, with 16 bases between. Germline CDR1 and CDR2: MNHEY and SMNVEV (reference sequence). This CDR3 comprises 14 residues.

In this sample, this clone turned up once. The chain's CDR3 is CASSLDRYGYTF. The CDR3 DNA reads TGTGCCAGCAGCTTGGACAGATATGGCTACACCTTC. The chain is built from TRBV5-6 and TRBJ1-2, with unresolved D. The CDR3 covers 12 residues. V lost 0 bases and J 5 bases, leaving 5 bases between the germline ends. Germline-derived CDR1 and CDR2 are SGHDT and YYEEEE. The entire variable domain, with the rest obtained from reference TRBV5-6 and TRBJ1-2, is as follows: DAGVTQSPTHLIKTRGQQVTLRCSPKSGHDTVSWYQQALGQGPQFIFQYYEEEERQRGNFPDRFSGHQFPNYSSELNVNALLLGDSALYLCASSLDRYGYTFGSGTRLTVV.

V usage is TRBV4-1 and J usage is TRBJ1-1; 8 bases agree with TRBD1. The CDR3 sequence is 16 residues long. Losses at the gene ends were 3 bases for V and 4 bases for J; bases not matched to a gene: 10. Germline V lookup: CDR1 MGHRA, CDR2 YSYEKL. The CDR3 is CASSHKEGQGLTEAFF. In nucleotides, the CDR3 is TGCGCCAGCAGCCACAAGGAAGGACAGGGCCTCACTGAAGCTTTCTTT.

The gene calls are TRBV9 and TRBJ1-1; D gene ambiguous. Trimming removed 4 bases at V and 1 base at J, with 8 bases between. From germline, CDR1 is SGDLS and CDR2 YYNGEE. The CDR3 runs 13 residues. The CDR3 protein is CASSPTGNTEAFF. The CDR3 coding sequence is TGTGCCAGCAGCCCGACGGGGAACACTGAAGCTTTCTTT.

The CDR3 bases are TGTGCCAGCAGCTTTCCGGGTGAGGCTCTCGAGCAGTACTTC. Translated: CASSFPGEALEQYF. This chain uses TRBV5-4 with TRBJ2-7; D not resolved. This CDR3 has 14 residues. CDR1 SGHNT and CDR2 YYREEE come from the germline V gene (reference sequence). V shed 2 bases and J shed 6 bases, with 15 bases lying between them.

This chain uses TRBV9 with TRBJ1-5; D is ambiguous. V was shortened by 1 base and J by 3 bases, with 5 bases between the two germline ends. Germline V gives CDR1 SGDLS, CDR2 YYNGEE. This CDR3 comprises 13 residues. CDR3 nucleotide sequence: TGTGCCAGCAGCGTAAATAACAATCAGCCCCAGCATTTT. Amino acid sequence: CASSVNNNQPQHF. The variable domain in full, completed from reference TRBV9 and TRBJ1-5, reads DSGVTQTPKHLITATGQRVTLRCSPRSGDLSVYWYQQSLDQGLQFLIQYYNGEERAKGNILERFSAQQFPDLHSELNLSSLELGDSALYFCASSVNNNQPQHFGDGTRLSIL.

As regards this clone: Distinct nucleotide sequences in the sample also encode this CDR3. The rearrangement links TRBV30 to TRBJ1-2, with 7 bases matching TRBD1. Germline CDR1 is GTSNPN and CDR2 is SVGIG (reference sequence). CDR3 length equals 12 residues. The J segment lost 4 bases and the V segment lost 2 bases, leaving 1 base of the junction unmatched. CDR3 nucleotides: TGTGCCTGGAGTCGGGACAGCTATGGCTACACCTTC. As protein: CAWSRDSYGYTF.

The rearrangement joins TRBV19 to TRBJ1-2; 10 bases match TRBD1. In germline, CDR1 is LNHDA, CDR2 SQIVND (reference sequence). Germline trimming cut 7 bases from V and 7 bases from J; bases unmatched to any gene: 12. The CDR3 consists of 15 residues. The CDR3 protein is CASKVGQGNSGGYTF. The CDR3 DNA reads TGTGCCAGTAAGGTGGGACAGGGGAATTCTGGTGGCTACACCTTC.

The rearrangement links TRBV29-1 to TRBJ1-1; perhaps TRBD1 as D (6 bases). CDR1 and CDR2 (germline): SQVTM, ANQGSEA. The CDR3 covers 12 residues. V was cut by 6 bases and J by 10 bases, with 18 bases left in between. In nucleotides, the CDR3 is TGCAGCGTACACTCGACAGGCCGGATAGCTTTCTTT. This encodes CSVHSTGRIAFF.

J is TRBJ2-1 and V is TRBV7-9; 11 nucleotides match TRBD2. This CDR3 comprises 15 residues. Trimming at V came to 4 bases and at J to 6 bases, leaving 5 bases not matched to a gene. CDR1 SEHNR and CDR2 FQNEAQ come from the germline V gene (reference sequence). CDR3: CASSSIAGGLNEQFF. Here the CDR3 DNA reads TGTGCCAGCAGCTCAATAGCGGGGGGGCTCAATGAGCAGTTCTTC.

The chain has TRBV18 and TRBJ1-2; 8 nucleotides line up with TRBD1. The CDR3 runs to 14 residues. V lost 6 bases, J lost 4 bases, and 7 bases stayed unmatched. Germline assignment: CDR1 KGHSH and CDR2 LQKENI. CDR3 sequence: CASSRSDRVYGYTF. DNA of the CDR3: TGTGCCAGCTCCAGATCGGACAGGGTCTATGGCTACACCTTC.

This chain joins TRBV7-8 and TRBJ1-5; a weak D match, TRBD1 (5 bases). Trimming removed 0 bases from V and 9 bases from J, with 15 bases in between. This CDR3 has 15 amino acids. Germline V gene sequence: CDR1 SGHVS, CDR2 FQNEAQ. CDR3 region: CASSLAEGRRGPQHF. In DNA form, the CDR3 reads TGTGCCAGCAGCTTAGCTGAGGGCCGGAGGGGGCCCCAGCATTTT.

The CDR3 loop is CASSDRDTNEQYF. CDR3 DNA: TGTGCCAGCAGTGACCGGGACACCAACGAGCAGTACTTC. The rearrangement uses TRBV6-1 and TRBJ2-7; the D gene is possibly TRBD1 (6 bases). The V end was cut by 3 bases, the J end by 5 bases, with 11 bases between. Germline values: CDR1 MNHNS, CDR2 SASEGT. The CDR3 length is 13 residues.

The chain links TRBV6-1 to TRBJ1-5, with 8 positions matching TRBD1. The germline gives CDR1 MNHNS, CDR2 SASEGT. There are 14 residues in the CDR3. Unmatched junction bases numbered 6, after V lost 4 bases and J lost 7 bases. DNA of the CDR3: TGTGCCAGCAGTGCGGGACAGGAACCCCAGCCCCAGCATTTT. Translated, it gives CASSAGQEPQPQHF.

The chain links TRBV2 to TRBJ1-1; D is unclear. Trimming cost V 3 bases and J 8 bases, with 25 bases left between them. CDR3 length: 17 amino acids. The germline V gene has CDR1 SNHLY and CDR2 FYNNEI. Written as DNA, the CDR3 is TGTGCCAGCAGTGATAGCAGCCGAACGTTATACCAAACAGAAGCTTTCTTT. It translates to CASSDSSRTLYQTEAFF.

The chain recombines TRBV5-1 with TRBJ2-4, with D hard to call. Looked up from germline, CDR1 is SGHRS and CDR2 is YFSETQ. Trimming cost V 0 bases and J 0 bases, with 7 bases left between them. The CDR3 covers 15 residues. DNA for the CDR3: TGCGCCAGCAGCTTGGGTTCAGTAGCCAAAAACATTCAGTACTTC. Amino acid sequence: CASSLGSVAKNIQYF.

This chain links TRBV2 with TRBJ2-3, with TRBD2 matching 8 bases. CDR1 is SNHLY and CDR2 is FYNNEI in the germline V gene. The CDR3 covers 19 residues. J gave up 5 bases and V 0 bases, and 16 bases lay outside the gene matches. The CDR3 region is CASSEALLAGGRLGDTQYF. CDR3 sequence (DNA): TGTGCCAGCAGTGAAGCGCTTCTCGCGGGGGGCCGACTGGGAGATACGCAGTATTTT. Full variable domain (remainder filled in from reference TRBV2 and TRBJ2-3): EPEVTQTPSHQVTQMGQEVILRCVPISNHLYFYWYRQILGQKVEFLVSFYNNEISEKSEIFDDQFSVERPDGSNFTLKIRSTKLEDSAMYFCASSEALLAGGRLGDTQYFGPGTRLTVL.

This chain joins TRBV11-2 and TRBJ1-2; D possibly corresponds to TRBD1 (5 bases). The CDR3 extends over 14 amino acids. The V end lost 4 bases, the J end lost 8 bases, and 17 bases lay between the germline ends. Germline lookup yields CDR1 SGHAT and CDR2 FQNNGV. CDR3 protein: CASSYRLAYEGYTF. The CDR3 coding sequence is TGTGCCAGCAGCTACAGGCTCGCGTATGAGGGCTACACCTTC.

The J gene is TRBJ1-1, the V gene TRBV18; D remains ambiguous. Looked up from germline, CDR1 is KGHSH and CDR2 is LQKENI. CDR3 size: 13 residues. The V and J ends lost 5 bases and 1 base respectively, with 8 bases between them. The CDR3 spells CASSGSSNTEAFF. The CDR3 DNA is TGTGCCAGCTCAGGCTCGTCGAACACTGAAGCTTTCTTT.

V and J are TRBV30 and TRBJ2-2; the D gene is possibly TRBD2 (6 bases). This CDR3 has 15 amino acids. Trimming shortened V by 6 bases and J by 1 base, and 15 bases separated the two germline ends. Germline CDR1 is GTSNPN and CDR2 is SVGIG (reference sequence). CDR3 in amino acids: CACPPAGLNTGELFF. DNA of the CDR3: TGTGCCTGCCCACCGGCGGGATTGAACACCGGGGAGCTGTTTTTT.